The rows below give T cell receptor beta chains drawn from one sample of a study of OX40 agonist ivuxolimab in advanced cancers. Sequencing used immunoSEQ multiplex PCR; TCRdb keeps in-frame clones, though not all of them. The sample includes about 70,000 clones, about nine tenths seen only once; the top ten take approximately 3%. The sequencing here drew on CD4+ or CD8+ T cells sorted from blood, taken in a trial of the OX40 agonist ivuxolimab. Receptors were obtained from an adult with an advanced solid tumor such as melanoma, head and neck, liver or kidney cancer. CDR3s include the opening cysteine and the closing phenylalanine or tryptophan. D genes are given only for firm matches. Some rows mark clone size as missing; the rest say once, few, many or name a class of expanded clone.

>TRBV4-1|TRBJ2-3|.|TRBD1
CASSQDYRGVTDTQYF
TGCGCCAGCAGCCAAGATTACAGGGGGGTCACAGATACGCAGTATTTT
>TRBV27|TRBJ2-7|.|.
CASSLGGMEGKYEQYF
TGTGCCAGCAGTTTAGGAGGGATGGAGGGAAAGTACGAGCAGTACTTC
>TRBV7-9|TRBJ1-2|.|TRBD1
CASAQGRDYGYTF
TGTGCCAGCGCACAGGGGCGAGACTATGGCTACACCTTC
>TRBV9|TRBJ2-3|.|TRBD2
CASSVISGGLDTQYF
TGTGCCAGCAGCGTAATTAGCGGGGGCCTGGATACGCAGTATTTT
>TRBV28|TRBJ2-7|.|.
CASARGQRGYEQYF
TGTGCCAGCGCCCGGGGGCAAAGGGGCTACGAGCAGTACTTC
>TRBV28|TRBJ1-1|few|TRBD1
CASRQGQIEAFF
TGTGCCAGCAGACAGGGGCAGATTGAAGCTTTCTTT
>TRBV10-1|TRBJ1-1|.|.
CASGGTEAFF
TGCGCTAGCGGGGGAACTGAAGCTTTCTTT
>TRBV6-5|TRBJ1-1|.|.
CASTDRHSEAFF
TGTGCCAGCACCGATAGACACTCCGAAGCTTTCTTT
>TRBV5-4|TRBJ1-2|.|TRBD1
CASSLAGGDGYTF
TGTGCCAGCAGCTTGGCAGGGGGGGACGGCTACACCTTC
>TRBV14|TRBJ2-7|once|.
CASSQDRGGYSYEQYF
TGTGCCAGCAGCCAAGATAGAGGGGGATACTCCTACGAGCAGTACTTC
>TRBV14|TRBJ2-7|.|TRBD2
CASSQVASGASFVAYEQYF
TGTGCCAGCAGCCAAGTGGCTAGCGGGGCTTCATTCGTGGCGTACGAGCAGTACTTC
>TRBV6-1|TRBJ2-3|.|.
CASKSRGTDTQYF
TGTGCCAGCAAAAGTCGGGGCACAGATACGCAGTATTTT
>TRBV4-1|TRBJ1-2|.|TRBD1
CASSHPGTGSSGYTF
TGCGCCAGCAGCCACCCCGGGACAGGGAGTTCTGGCTACACCTTC
>TRBV4-3|TRBJ2-1|.|.
CASSRTGTPSYNEQFF
TGCGCCAGCAGCCGAACCGGGACTCCATCCTACAATGAGCAGTTCTTC
>TRBV5-1|TRBJ2-7|.|TRBD2
CASSPGLAPSSYEQYF
TGCGCCAGCAGCCCGGGACTAGCGCCGAGCTCCTACGAGCAGTACTTC
>TRBV19|TRBJ1-4|.|TRBD1
CASSIEAGTGEGPNEKLFF
TGTGCCAGTAGTATAGAAGCAGGGACAGGGGAAGGACCTAATGAAAAACTGTTTTTT
>TRBV6-1|TRBJ1-1|.|TRBD1
CASSGRGLTEAFF
TGTGCCAGCAGTGGCAGGGGGCTTACTGAAGCTTTCTTT
>TRBV7-8|TRBJ2-1|.|TRBD1
CASSLGQNSYNEQFF
TGTGCCAGCAGCTTGGGACAGAACTCCTACAATGAGCAGTTCTTC
>TRBV19|TRBJ1-4|.|TRBD1
CASSIQGAPEKLFF
TGTGCCAGTAGTATCCAGGGGGCGCCTGAAAAACTGTTTTTT
>TRBV19|TRBJ2-3|.|TRBD2
CASSILFSGADTQYF
TGTGCCAGTAGTATCCTCTTTAGCGGGGCGGATACGCAGTATTTT
>TRBV4-2|TRBJ1-6|.|TRBD1
CASSQAAGTGDTPLHF
TGTGCCAGCAGCCAAGCTGCCGGGACAGGGGATACACCCCTCCACTTT
>TRBV28|TRBJ2-2|.|TRBD1
CASSWRDRASGELFF
TGTGCCAGCAGTTGGCGGGACAGGGCAAGCGGGGAGCTGTTTTTT
>TRBV6-5|TRBJ2-3|.|.
CASSYGPKTSTDTQYF
TGTGCCAGCAGTTACGGCCCCAAAACTAGCACAGATACGCAGTATTTT
>TRBV7-3|TRBJ1-5|.|.
CASSLNTDQPQHF
TGTGCCAGCAGCTTAAACACTGATCAGCCCCAGCATTTT
>TRBV15|TRBJ2-7|.|.
CATSRDRQSSYEQYF
TGTGCCACCAGCAGAGATAGACAAAGCTCCTACGAGCAGTACTTC
>TRBV28|TRBJ2-5|.|.
CASSPRLETQYF
TGTGCCAGCAGTCCCCGGCTCGAGACCCAGTACTTC
>TRBV5-5|TRBJ1-2|.|TRBD1
CASSSAPGQRSDGYTF
TGTGCCAGCAGCTCAGCTCCGGGACAGCGATCCGATGGCTACACCTTC
>TRBV18|TRBJ2-7|.|TRBD2
CASSRGLDGEQYF
TGTGCCAGCTCCCGAGGACTAGATGGCGAGCAGTACTTC
>TRBV7-3|TRBJ2-2|.|.
CASSLTRGTGELFF
TGTGCCAGCAGCTTGACCAGGGGCACCGGGGAGCTGTTTTTT
>TRBV19|TRBJ1-6|.|.
CASSIVAPSPLHF
TGTGCCAGTAGTATTGTGGCCCCCTCACCCCTCCACTTT
>TRBV6-6|TRBJ2-7|.|.
CASSWDLLSEQYF
TGTGCCAGCAGCTGGGACCTCTTAAGCGAGCAGTACTTC